These 21 T cell receptor beta chains were all obtained from the same sample, sequenced in a study of shared clonotypes between healthy human individuals. Using immunoSEQ multiplex PCR, the repertoire was profiled, and TCRdb retains in-frame clones only, with some absent. The sample includes 400,000 to 500,000 clones, about 79% of them seen just once. Sequencing was carried out using PBMCs. All receptors come from a woman between 40 and 50 years old in good health. Some clones in this sample may be carry-over from other donors' samples.

The J gene is TRBJ2-1, the V gene TRBV5-1; 7 nucleotides agree with TRBD1. Trimming took 2 bases from V and 8 from J; bases not matched to a gene: 10. Looked up from germline, CDR1 is SGHRS and CDR2 is YFSETQ. This CDR3 has 15 residues. The CDR3 DNA follows: TGCGCCAGCAGCTTATCCAGGGGGTTGGTCGATGAGCAGTTCTTC. Amino acids: CASSLSRGLVDEQFF.

The J gene is TRBJ2-5, the V gene TRBV11-3, with 10 bases lining up with TRBD2. The length of the CDR3 is 15 residues. Germline values: CDR1 SGHNT, CDR2 YENEEA. V lost 4 bases and J lost 3; bases outside the gene matches: 5. CDR3 residues: CASSSGLAEEETQYF. Here the CDR3 DNA reads TGTGCCAGCAGCTCCGGACTAGCGGAGGAAGAGACCCAGTACTTC. The full variable domain, its missing parts supplied by reference TRBV11-3 and TRBJ2-5, is EAGVVQSPRYKIIEKKQPVAFWCNPISGHNTLYWYLQNLGQGPELLIRYENEEAVDDSQLPKDRFSAERLKGVDSTLKIQPAELGDSAVYLCASSSGLAEEETQYFGPGTRLLVL.

The chain employs TRBV18 and TRBJ2-6; D unresolved. Germline-derived CDR1 and CDR2 are KGHSH and LQKENI. The length of the CDR3 is 20 residues. V was clipped by 0 bases and J by 1 base, with 19 bases between them. CDR3 in DNA: TGTGCCAGCTCACCACCGAGAAGGTGGGGAAGGGATTCTGGGGCCAACGTCCTGACTTTC. This codes for CASSPPRRWGRDSGANVLTF. Together with reference TRBV18 and TRBJ2-6, the CDR3 gives the full variable domain: NAGVMQNPRHLVRRRGQEARLRCSPMKGHSHVYWYRQLPEEGLKFMVYLQKENIIDESGMPKERFSAEFPKEGPSILRIQQVVRGDSAAYFCASSPPRRWGRDSGANVLTFGAGSRLTVL.

This sequence joins TRBV27 and TRBJ2-1, with D tentatively TRBD2 (6 bases). V lost 6 bases to trimming and J lost 4 bases, with 16 bases between them. Germline-derived CDR1 and CDR2 are MNHEY and SMNVEV (reference sequence). The length of the CDR3 is 15 residues. DNA of the CDR3: TGTGCCAGCAGGCCCCTTGGGGGGAAGTACAATGAGCAGTTCTTC. It specifies CASRPLGGKYNEQFF.

The genes are TRBV2 and TRBJ1-4, with TRBD1 as a possible D gene (6 bases). The germline gives CDR1 SNHLY, CDR2 FYNNEI. The CDR3 consists of 13 residues. V was trimmed by 6 bases and J by 4 bases, leaving 9 bases between them. The DNA of the CDR3 is TGTGCCAGCAGGGTACAGGGTAATGAAAAACTGTTTTTT. It specifies CASRVQGNEKLFF.

The chain recombines TRBV5-1 with TRBJ1-1, with 9 bases lining up with TRBD1. The CDR3 loop spans 18 amino acids. Germline CDR1 SGHRS, CDR2 YFSETQ. Germline trimming cut 6 bases from V and 1 base from J; bases unmatched to any gene: 16. The chain's CDR3 is CASTLRLGTGSQNTEAFF. The CDR3 coding sequence is TGCGCCAGCACCCTGCGTTTGGGGACAGGGTCACAGAACACTGAAGCTTTCTTT.

This rearrangement joins TRBV14 to TRBJ2-2; D unclear. CDR1 is SGHDN, CDR2 FVKESK, per germline. The V end was cut by 0 bases, the J end by 1 base, with 6 bases between. This CDR3 is built from 15 residues. Written as DNA, the CDR3 is TGTGCCAGCAGCCAAGATCGTCTGAACACCGGGGAGCTGTTTTTT. It specifies CASSQDRLNTGELFF. Full variable domain (rest looked up from reference TRBV14 and TRBJ2-2): EAGVTQFPSHSVIEKGQTVTLRCDPISGHDNLYWYRRVMGKEIKFLLHFVKESKQDESGMPNNRFLAERTGGTYSTLKVQPAELEDSGVYFCASSQDRLNTGELFFGEGSRLTVL.

The rearrangement links TRBV6-6 to TRBJ2-5, with D perhaps matching TRBD1 (5 bases). V shed 5 bases and J shed 5 bases, with 18 bases lying between them. Germline values: CDR1 MNHNY, CDR2 SVGAGI (reference sequence). CDR3 length: 15 amino acids. CDR3 protein: CASSPTRTMGETQYF. The CDR3 coding sequence is TGTGCCAGCAGTCCGACTCGGACAATGGGGGAGACCCAGTACTTC.

Details on this clone: Other nucleotide sequences in the sample specify the same CDR3. This chain connects TRBV5-1 to TRBJ2-7; 11 bases agree with TRBD1. V shed 3 bases and J 2 bases; nucleotides not matched to a gene: 4. CDR1 is SGHRS and CDR2 is YFSETQ in the germline V gene. The CDR3 runs 15 residues. This chain's CDR3 is CASSSPGQGAYEQYF. The CDR3 DNA follows: TGCGCCAGCAGCTCACCGGGACAGGGGGCCTACGAGCAGTACTTC.

This clone was counted a few times. The chain is built from TRBV10-3 and TRBJ2-7; D may be TRBD2 (5 bases). CDR3 size: 11 residues. CDR1 and CDR2 (germline): ENHRY, SYGVKD. V lost 3 bases to trimming and J lost 6 bases, with 6 bases between them. The chain's CDR3 is CAISDGGEQYF. CDR3 DNA sequence: TGTGCCATCAGTGATGGAGGCGAGCAGTACTTC.

This clone was detected only a few times. V gene TRBV20-1 combines with J gene TRBJ2-3, with D possibly called TRBD1 or TRBD2 (7 bases each). The CDR3 has 11 amino acids. Germline CDR1 reads DFQATT; CDR2 reads SNEGSKA (reference sequence). V was trimmed by 5 bases and J by 10 bases, leaving 13 bases between them. The CDR3 nucleotides read TGCAGTGCTCAGGGGGGGAATCCGCAGTATTTT. It yields the protein CSAQGGNPQYF.

V usage is TRBV7-8 and J usage is TRBJ1-4, with 10 bases identical to TRBD1. V lost 4 bases to trimming and J lost 0 bases; unmatched junction nucleotides: 8. There are 18 residues in the CDR3. Per the germline V gene, CDR1 is SGHVS and CDR2 is FQNEAQ. CDR3 DNA sequence: TGTGCCAGCAGCTCCAAAAGACAGGGGGCTGCAACTAATGAAAAACTGTTTTTT. It codes for CASSSKRQGAATNEKLFF. Drawing the rest from reference TRBV7-8 and TRBJ1-4, the complete variable domain is GAGVSQSPRYKVAKRGQDVALRCDPISGHVSLFWYQQALGQGPEFLTYFQNEAQLDKSGLPSDRFFAERPEGSVSTLKIQRTQQEDSAVYLCASSSKRQGAATNEKLFFGSGTQLSVL.

This chain links TRBV28 with TRBJ2-5, with D perhaps matching TRBD1 (6 bases). CDR1 is MDHEN, CDR2 SYDVKM, per germline. The CDR3 has 15 residues. V lost 3 bases and J lost 0, with 11 bases in between. CDR3 nucleotides: TGTGCCAGCAGTTTCCACACAGGGAACCAAGAGACCCAGTACTTC. As protein: CASSFHTGNQETQYF.

Notes on this clone: A much more abundant neighbour one base away suggests this may be a read error. The V gene is TRBV4-2, the J gene TRBJ2-7; D is perhaps TRBD1 or TRBD2 (5 bases each). The CDR3 length is 15 residues. Germline V CDR1 and CDR2: LGHNA, YNFKEQ. Trimming cost V 2 bases and J 0 bases, with 11 bases left between them. CDR3 region: CASSQQGARSYEQYF. CDR3 in DNA: TGTGCCAGCAGCCAACAGGGAGCTCGCTCCTACGAGCAGTACTTC.

The genes are TRBV7-9 and TRBJ1-5; 10 bases agree with TRBD1. The germline CDR1 and CDR2 sequences are SEHNR and FQNEAQ (reference sequence). The CDR3 consists of 16 residues. The V and J ends lost 5 bases and 3 bases, in that order; junction bases with no gene match: 7. The CDR3 is CASSPWTGGLNQPQHF. CDR3 sequence (DNA): TGTGCCAGCAGCCCCTGGACAGGGGGACTCAATCAGCCCCAGCATTTT. The variable domain in full, completed from reference TRBV7-9 and TRBJ1-5, reads DTGVSQNPRHKITKRGQNVTFRCDPISEHNRLYWYRQTLGQGPEFLTYFQNEAQLEKSRLLSDRFSAERPKGSFSTLEIQRTEQGDSAMYLCASSPWTGGLNQPQHFGDGTRLSIL.

The gene calls are TRBV27 and TRBJ1-5, with 7 positions matching TRBD1. The germline CDR1 and CDR2 sequences are MNHEY and SMNVEV (reference sequence). V shed 9 bases, J shed 5 bases, and the junction held 10 bases outside the gene matches. The CDR3 is made up of 14 amino acids. The CDR3 loop reads CASNRGGSDQPQHF. CDR3 coding DNA: TGTGCCAGTAACAGGGGTGGAAGCGATCAGCCCCAGCATTTT.

The chain employs TRBV18 and TRBJ2-2, with D hard to call. CDR1 and CDR2 from the germline V gene are KGHSH and LQKENI. This CDR3 is 14 amino acids long. The V and J ends lost 2 bases and 1 base respectively, with 5 bases between them. The CDR3 DNA reads TGTGCCAGCTCACCAACACTGAACACCGGGGAGCTGTTTTTT. Amino acids: CASSPTLNTGELFF.

The rearrangement joins TRBV2 to TRBJ2-3, with 8 bases lining up with TRBD1. V dropped 6 bases and J dropped 4; count of bases not matched to a gene: 6. Per the germline V gene, CDR1 is SNHLY and CDR2 is FYNNEI. This CDR3 has 14 residues. CDR3 in amino acids: CASRPGQGPDTQYF. The CDR3 DNA follows: TGTGCCAGCAGACCCGGACAGGGACCAGATACGCAGTATTTT.

This clone turned up a few times. V gene TRBV19 combines with J gene TRBJ1-5; 9 bases are shared with TRBD1. Germline assignment: CDR1 LNHDA and CDR2 SQIVND (reference sequence). V dropped 7 bases and J dropped 0; count of bases not matched to a gene: 4. The CDR3 extends over 15 amino acids. CDR3 in DNA: TGTGCCAGTAAAGACAGGGGGTATAGCAATCAGCCCCAGCATTTT. It encodes CASKDRGYSNQPQHF.

The V gene is TRBV15, the J gene TRBJ2-5; tentatively, D is TRBD2 (6 bases). V lost 2 bases and J lost 1, with 14 bases in between. The CDR3 contains 16 residues. Germline V gene sequence: CDR1 LNHNV, CDR2 YYDKDF (reference sequence). CDR3 nucleotides: TGTGCCACCAGCAGACCACGGGAGCGGGTCCAAGAGACCCAGTACTTC. It yields the protein CATSRPRERVQETQYF.

This clone occurred a few times. This chain uses TRBV7-9 with TRBJ2-1; 8 bases map to TRBD2. The germline V gene has CDR1 SEHNR and CDR2 FQNEAQ (reference sequence). This CDR3 has 15 residues. The junction had 6 bases not matched to a gene; V was cut back by 5 bases and J by 3 bases. The CDR3 is CASSPRLARYNEQFF. As DNA, the CDR3 is TGTGCCAGCAGCCCCAGACTAGCGCGCTACAATGAGCAGTTCTTC.